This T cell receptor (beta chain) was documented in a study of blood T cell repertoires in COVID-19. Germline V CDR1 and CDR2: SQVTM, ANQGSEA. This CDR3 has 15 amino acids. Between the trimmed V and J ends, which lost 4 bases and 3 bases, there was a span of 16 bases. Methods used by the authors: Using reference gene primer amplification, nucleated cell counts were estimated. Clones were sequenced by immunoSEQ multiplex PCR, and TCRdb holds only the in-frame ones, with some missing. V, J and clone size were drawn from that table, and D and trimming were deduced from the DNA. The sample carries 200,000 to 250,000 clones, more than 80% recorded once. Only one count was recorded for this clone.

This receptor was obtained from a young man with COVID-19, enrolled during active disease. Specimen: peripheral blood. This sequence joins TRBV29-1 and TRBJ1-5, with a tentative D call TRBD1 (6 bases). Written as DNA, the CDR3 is TGCAGCGTTGTGTTGTCGGCAGGGGTCAATCAGCCCCAGCATTTT. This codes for CSVVLSAGVNQPQHF.